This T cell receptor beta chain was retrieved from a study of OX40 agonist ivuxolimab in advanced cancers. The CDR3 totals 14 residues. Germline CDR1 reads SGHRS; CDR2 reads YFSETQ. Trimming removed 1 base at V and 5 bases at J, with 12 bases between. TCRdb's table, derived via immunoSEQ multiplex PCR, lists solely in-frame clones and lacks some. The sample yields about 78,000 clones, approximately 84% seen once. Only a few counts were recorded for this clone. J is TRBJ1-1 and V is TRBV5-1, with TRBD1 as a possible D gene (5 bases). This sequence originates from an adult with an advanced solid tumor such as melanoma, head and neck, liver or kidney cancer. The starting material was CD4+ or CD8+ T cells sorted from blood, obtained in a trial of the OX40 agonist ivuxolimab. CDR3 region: CASSLLVEGTEAFF. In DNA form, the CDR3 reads TGCGCCAGCAGCTTGTTAGTGGAGGGGACTGAAGCTTTCTTT.